This TCR beta chain originates from a study of CD8 T cells in Susac syndrome. When the RNA was reverse transcribed, random hexamers were used with an input of roughly 0.45 to 1 ug. Amplification of TCR beta CDR3 spanned 54 Vbeta and 13 Jbeta via immunoSEQ multiplex PCR. A single record per CDR3 protein comes from TCRdb applying MiXCR to the immunoSEQ multiplex PCR reads. The sample carries 200,000 to 250,000 distinct CDR3 sequences, roughly 94% recorded once. V lost 2 bases and J lost 0, with 6 bases in between. CDR1 and CDR2 from the germline V gene are SGDLS and YYNGEE. The CDR3 has 15 residues. The gene calls are TRBV9 and TRBJ1-6, with unresolved D. Sequenced input: CD4+ T cells from PBMCs. This clonotype was sampled from a human donor with multiple sclerosis. CDR3 DNA sequence: TGTGCCAGCAGCGTTGGAAGCTCCTATAATTCACCCCTCCACTTT. As protein: CASSVGSSYNSPLHF.